These T cell receptor beta chains were read from a single sample in a study of PD-1 blockade in classical Hodgkin lymphoma. Libraries were prepared by immunoSEQ multiplex PCR; TCRdb keeps only in-frame clonotypes and omits some of them. The sample records fewer than 3,500 clones, 60% to 85% being singletons. The material sequenced was CD8+ T cells from blood, taken before the fourth cycle of nivolumab. The receptors here all came from a human donor with classical Hodgkin lymphoma. The CDR3 runs from the conserved cysteine through the conserved F or W. Fields, in order: V gene, J gene, clone size, D gene, CDR3 protein, CDR3 DNA. A D gene is named only where the DNA matches it firmly. Size is stated for part of the rows, as once, few or many counts, or as a class when the clone is expanded.

v_call: TRBV4-3; j_call: TRBJ1-2; clone_size: few; d_call: TRBD1; cdr3_aa: CASSQTGGGYGYTF; cdr3_nt: TGCGCCAGCAGCCAAACAGGGGGGGGTTATGGCTACACCTTC
v_call: TRBV6-6; j_call: TRBJ2-7; clone_size: .; d_call: .; cdr3_aa: CASSYATLGYEQYF; cdr3_nt: TGTGCCAGCAGTTACGCGACATTGGGCTACGAGCAGTACTTC
v_call: TRBV4-3; j_call: TRBJ2-3; clone_size: .; d_call: TRBD2; cdr3_aa: CASSQERAGGTDTQYF; cdr3_nt: TGCGCCAGCAGCCAAGAGCGAGCGGGGGGGACAGATACGCAGTATTTT
v_call: TRBV11-3; j_call: TRBJ1-2; clone_size: .; d_call: .; cdr3_aa: CASSPTGYGYGYTF; cdr3_nt: TGTGCCAGCAGCCCCACAGGGTATGGCTATGGCTACACCTTC
v_call: TRBV19; j_call: TRBJ2-1; clone_size: .; d_call: .; cdr3_aa: CASSTQMHNEQFF; cdr3_nt: TGTGCCAGTAGTACCCAAATGCACAATGAGCAGTTCTTC
v_call: TRBV7-9; j_call: TRBJ1-1; clone_size: .; d_call: .; cdr3_aa: CASSSTLQGAQNTEAFF; cdr3_nt: TGTGCCAGCAGCTCCACCCTACAGGGAGCTCAGAACACTGAAGCTTTCTTT
v_call: TRBV28; j_call: TRBJ1-1; clone_size: .; d_call: .; cdr3_aa: CAARDTPRYTEAFF; cdr3_nt: TGTGCCGCCCGGGACACCCCGAGGTACACTGAAGCTTTCTTT
v_call: TRBV6-1; j_call: TRBJ2-4; clone_size: few; d_call: .; cdr3_aa: CASSEVGGVAIQYF; cdr3_nt: TGTGCCAGCAGTGAAGTAGGGGGGGTTGCCATTCAGTACTTC
v_call: TRBV6-5; j_call: TRBJ2-7; clone_size: once; d_call: TRBD1; cdr3_aa: CASSYGQATYEQYF; cdr3_nt: TGTGCCAGCAGTTACGGACAGGCGACTTACGAGCAGTACTTC
v_call: TRBV19; j_call: TRBJ2-1; clone_size: .; d_call: TRBD1; cdr3_aa: CATGQAAYNEQFF; cdr3_nt: TGTGCCACAGGACAGGCGGCCTACAATGAGCAGTTCTTC
v_call: TRBV11-2; j_call: TRBJ2-7; clone_size: .; d_call: .; cdr3_aa: CASSFAPGGEQYF; cdr3_nt: TGTGCCAGCAGCTTCGCGCCAGGGGGGGAGCAGTACTTC
v_call: TRBV7-6; j_call: TRBJ1-1; clone_size: .; d_call: .; cdr3_aa: CASSPDAMNTEAFF; cdr3_nt: TGTGCCAGCAGCCCGGACGCAATGAACACTGAAGCTTTCTTT
v_call: TRBV2; j_call: TRBJ1-1; clone_size: .; d_call: .; cdr3_aa: CATQWGTEAFF; cdr3_nt: TGTGCCACCCAGTGGGGCACTGAAGCTTTCTTT
v_call: TRBV7-2; j_call: TRBJ2-7; clone_size: few; d_call: .; cdr3_aa: CASSLGSGPWEQYF; cdr3_nt: TGTGCCAGCAGCTTAGGGTCAGGGCCTTGGGAGCAGTACTTC
v_call: TRBV6-5; j_call: TRBJ1-1; clone_size: .; d_call: .; cdr3_aa: CASMGGGGTEAFF; cdr3_nt: TGTGCCAGCATGGGGGGAGGCGGCACTGAAGCTTTCTTT
v_call: TRBV4-2; j_call: TRBJ2-3; clone_size: .; d_call: TRBD1; cdr3_aa: CASSQAISRDRGLVSTDTQYF; cdr3_nt: TGTGCCAGCAGCCAAGCTATCTCCCGGGACAGGGGTCTCGTTAGCACAGATACGCAGTATTTT
v_call: TRBV4-3; j_call: TRBJ1-5; clone_size: .; d_call: .; cdr3_aa: CASSQEEGNQPQHF; cdr3_nt: TGCGCCAGCAGCCAAGAGGAGGGGAATCAGCCCCAGCATTTT
v_call: TRBV7-9; j_call: TRBJ1-5; clone_size: few; d_call: TRBD1; cdr3_aa: CASSLRGQSNQPQHF; cdr3_nt: TGTGCCAGCAGCTTGAGGGGACAGAGCAATCAGCCCCAGCATTTT
v_call: TRBV27; j_call: TRBJ1-1; clone_size: once; d_call: .; cdr3_aa: CASGPLGGGMNTEAFF; cdr3_nt: TGTGCCAGCGGGCCCCTGGGGGGCGGGATGAACACTGAAGCTTTCTTT
v_call: TRBV4-3; j_call: TRBJ1-2; clone_size: few; d_call: .; cdr3_aa: CASSQERGYYGYTF; cdr3_nt: TGCGCCAGCAGCCAAGAAAGGGGTTACTATGGCTACACCTTC